A selection of T cell receptor beta chains follows, all from one sample in a study of T-cell reconstitution after alpha-beta-depleted transplantation in children. TCRdb independently ran MiXCR on the PCR reads; one entry per CDR3 protein. The sample includes around 370,000 distinct CDR3 sequences, around 15% of them seen just once. This sample comprised PBMCs, mostly from graft donor cells, obtained 360 days after TCRalphabeta/CD19-depleted stem cell transplant. These receptors all come from a male patient between 2 and 10 years old who had a stem cell transplant for acute lymphoblastic leukemia, so the T cells may come from the graft donor. Each CDR3 is given with its conserved first and last residue. A D gene is named only where the DNA matches it firmly. Rows give clone size only sometimes, using once, few, many, or a class for an expanded clone.

clone_size	d_call	v_call	j_call	cdr3_aa	cdr3_nt
few	TRBD1	TRBV7-3	TRBJ2-1	CASSPGQGFDEQFF	TGTGCCAGCAGCCCGGGACAGGGGTTCGATGAGCAGTTCTTC
few	-	TRBV4-3	TRBJ2-1	CASSHTRIAYNEQFF	TGCGCCAGCAGCCACACCAGGATCGCCTACAATGAGCAGTTCTTC
-	TRBD2	TRBV20-1	TRBJ2-1	CSASWGLAGDVEQFF	TGCAGTGCTAGCTGGGGACTAGCGGGAGACGTTGAGCAGTTCTTC
few	TRBD2	TRBV20-1	TRBJ2-4	CSADSGSYIQYF	TGCAGTGCCGATAGCGGGAGCTACATTCAGTACTTC
many	-	TRBV2	TRBJ2-6	CASSGYSSGANVLTF	TGTGCCAGCAGTGGATATAGCTCTGGGGCCAACGTCCTGACTTTC
few	TRBD2	TRBV5-1	TRBJ2-3	CASSLSGTSGAADTQYF	TGCGCCAGCAGCTTGTCGGGGACTAGCGGGGCGGCAGATACGCAGTATTTT
few	-	TRBV20-1	TRBJ2-1	CSAREGGSYNEQFF	TGCAGTGCTAGGGAGGGAGGTTCCTACAATGAGCAGTTCTTC
few	-	TRBV4-2	TRBJ2-2	CASSQERGSGNTGELFF	TGTGCCAGCAGCCAAGAGAGGGGTAGCGGGAACACCGGGGAGCTGTTTTTT
-	-	TRBV4-2	TRBJ1-1	CASSQERAGEATEAFF	TGTGCCAGCAGCCAAGAAAGGGCAGGGGAAGCCACTGAAGCTTTCTTT
-	-	TRBV6-5	TRBJ1-2	CASSYSGVGNYGYTF	TGTGCCAGCAGTTACTCAGGGGTGGGTAACTATGGCTACACCTTC
-	TRBD2	TRBV9	TRBJ2-1	CASSVGPGGPSVSYNEQFF	TGTGCCAGCAGCGTAGGACCGGGAGGGCCATCCGTCTCCTACAATGAGCAGTTCTTC
many	-	TRBV12-3/TRBV12-4	TRBJ1-3	CASSLGSSGNTIYF	TGTGCCAGCAGTTTAGGTTCGTCTGGAAACACCATATATTTT
-	TRBD1	TRBV9	TRBJ2-1	CASSTDPTGGPYNEQFF	TGTGCCAGCAGCACAGACCCAACAGGGGGCCCCTACAATGAGCAGTTCTTC
many	-	TRBV28	TRBJ2-5	CASSFRDGPMETQYF	TGTGCCAGCAGTTTTAGAGACGGCCCCATGGAGACCCAGTACTTC
many	-	TRBV12-3/TRBV12-4	TRBJ2-1	CASTIPGMGNEQFF	TGTGCCAGCACCATCCCCGGTATGGGCAATGAGCAGTTCTTC
few	-	TRBV19	TRBJ2-1	CASSIGSRVAYNEQFF	TGTGCCAGTAGTATCGGATCTAGAGTAGCCTACAATGAGCAGTTCTTC
-	-	TRBV7-9	TRBJ1-4	CASSPPRPNEKLFF	TGTGCCAGCAGCCCCCCCCGGCCCAATGAAAAACTGTTTTTT
-	-	TRBV10-3	TRBJ1-4	CAITWEKGTVGKKLFF	TGTGCCATCACCTGGGAGAAGGGGACTGTAGGGAAGAAACTGTTTTTT
-	TRBD2	TRBV24-1	TRBJ2-1	CATSDLERGYNEQFF	TGTGCCACCAGTGATTTAGAGCGGGGTTACAATGAGCAGTTCTTC
many	-	TRBV21-1	TRBJ2-3	CASSKAKLGGPGTQYF	TGTGCCAGCAGCAAAGCGAAGTTGGGTGGCCCAGGTACGCAGTATTTT
few	TRBD2	TRBV9	TRBJ2-7	CASSVDLAGGRGEQYF	TGTGCCAGCAGCGTAGATTTAGCGGGAGGGCGCGGCGAGCAGTACTTC
few	-	TRBV11-1	TRBJ2-2	CASSLVAGNRLNTGELFF	TGTGCCAGCAGCTTAGTCGCTGGGAACAGGCTGAACACCGGGGAGCTGTTTTTT
-	-	TRBV25-1	TRBJ2-1	CASSLDLTGGEKSGRAYNEQFF	TGTGCCAGCAGTCTCGACTTGACAGGGGGCGAGAAGAGCGGGAGGGCGTACAATGAGCAGTTCTTC
few	-	TRBV29-1	TRBJ2-4	CSVEYSDKLAKNIQYF	TGCAGCGTTGAGTATAGCGACAAGCTAGCCAAAAACATTCAGTACTTC